Below, 14 T cell receptor beta chains from the same sample are listed, as sequenced in a study of T cell responses to AZD1222 COVID-19 vaccine. Method: immunoSEQ multiplex PCR; TCRdb's copy keeps in-frame clones and lacks some. The sample gives fewer than 120,000 clones, roughly 90% of which show up once; 1.6% is in the top ten. The sequenced sample was peripheral blood, obtained on day 0 of AZD1222 vaccination. The origin of the receptors is an adult in good health.

This chain links TRBV4-1 with TRBJ1-1; D not certain. Germline lookup yields CDR1 MGHRA and CDR2 YSYEKL. V was clipped by 1 base and J by 3 bases, with 6 bases between them. The CDR3 spans 13 residues. This chain's CDR3 is CASSQVEDTEAFF. In DNA form, the CDR3 reads TGCGCCAGCAGCCAAGTTGAGGACACTGAAGCTTTCTTT.

The chain is built from TRBV6-5 and TRBJ1-3; 7 nucleotides line up with TRBD1. V was pared by 8 bases and J by 0 bases, with 7 bases of the junction left unmatched. Germline lookup yields CDR1 MNHEY and CDR2 SVGAGI. This CDR3 is 15 amino acids long. The CDR3 bases are TGTGCCAGCCGGACAGGCCTCAGCTCTGGAAACACCATATATTTT. Translation: CASRTGLSSGNTIYF.

This clone was found a few times. The rearrangement joins TRBV19 to TRBJ2-1; no definite D call. CDR1 and CDR2 (germline): LNHDA, SQIVND (reference sequence). V shed 5 bases and J shed 5 bases, with 7 bases lying between them. CDR3 size: 12 residues. The CDR3 DNA reads as TGTGCCAGTAGTTGGCAAGACAATGAGCAGTTCTTC. The encoded protein is CASSWQDNEQFF.

This chain uses TRBV5-1 with TRBJ2-7; TRBD2 might be the D (6 bases). From germline, CDR1 is SGHRS and CDR2 YFSETQ. The CDR3 consists of 16 residues. V lost 5 bases and J 1 base, leaving 19 bases between the germline ends. The CDR3 coding sequence is TGCGCCAGCAGGTCGGGATCCCGGGACTTATCCTACGAGCAGTACTTC. Its translation is CASRSGSRDLSYEQYF.

The V gene is TRBV24-1, the J gene TRBJ1-5; D is perhaps TRBD1 (6 bases). Trimming stripped 3 bases from V and 7 bases from J, with 12 bases between. The CDR3 consists of 14 residues. Germline CDR1 is KGHDR and CDR2 is SFDVKD. In DNA, the CDR3 is TGTGCCACCAGTGATGCACAGGGAAACCAGCCCCAGCATTTT. Residues: CATSDAQGNQPQHF.

The genes are TRBV14 and TRBJ2-1; TRBD2 is a possible D gene (7 bases). The CDR3 spans 13 residues. In germline, CDR1 is SGHDN, CDR2 FVKESK. V lost 4 bases and J lost 8, with 12 bases in between. In DNA, the CDR3 is TGTGCCAGCAGCCTAAGGGGGGGCGATGAGCAGTTCTTC. Its protein product is CASSLRGGDEQFF.

CDR3 region: CASSSRDSYGYTF. In nucleotides, the CDR3 is TGTGCCAGCAGTTCCCGGGACAGTTATGGCTACACCTTC. The chain carries TRBV27 and TRBJ1-2; 7 bases fit TRBD1. This CDR3 contains 13 residues. The germline V gene encodes CDR1 MNHEY and CDR2 SMNVEV (reference sequence). V shed 4 bases and J 5 bases; nucleotides not matched to a gene: 4.

This clone was found a few times. The chain joins TRBV12-3 or TRBV12-4 to TRBJ1-1; tentatively, D is TRBD1 (6 bases). The CDR3 is made up of 13 amino acids. V lost 8 bases and J lost 0, with 10 bases in between. CDR3 DNA: TGTGCCAGCCAGGACAGCCTGAACACTGAAGCTTTCTTT. This codes for CASQDSLNTEAFF.

The CDR3 is CASSISGTLWESGELFF. The CDR3 coding sequence is TGTGCCAGTAGTATATCGGGGACACTATGGGAATCGGGGGAGCTGTTTTTT. The rearrangement uses TRBV19 and TRBJ2-2, with a possible D match to TRBD1 (6 bases). With 2 bases removed from V and 8 bases from J, the gap between germline ends came to 21 bases. This CDR3 comprises 17 residues. Germline values: CDR1 LNHDA, CDR2 SQIVND (reference sequence).

The rearrangement joins TRBV2 to TRBJ2-7; perhaps TRBD1 as D (5 bases). Germline lookup yields CDR1 SNHLY and CDR2 FYNNEI. The CDR3 contains 14 residues. V lost 5 bases to trimming and J lost 3 bases, with 14 bases between them. The CDR3 nucleotides are TGTGCCAGCAGTCAGGACACAGCTTTCTACGAGCAGTACTTC. Translated, it gives CASSQDTAFYEQYF. The variable domain in full, completed from reference TRBV2 and TRBJ2-7, reads EPEVTQTPSHQVTQMGQEVILRCVPISNHLYFYWYRQILGQKVEFLVSFYNNEISEKSEIFDDQFSVERPDGSNFTLKIRSTKLEDSAMYFCASSQDTAFYEQYFGPGTRLTVT.

This chain uses TRBV15 with TRBJ1-2, with D unclear. The CDR3 is made up of 13 amino acids. The germline CDR1 and CDR2 sequences are LNHNV and YYDKDF (reference sequence). V was shortened by 4 bases and J by 1 base, with 7 bases between the two germline ends. CDR3 sequence: CATSTDVNYGYTF. CDR3 nucleotide sequence: TGTGCCACCAGCACGGACGTTAACTATGGCTACACCTTC.

J is TRBJ2-2 and V is TRBV5-4; TRBD1 matches at 8 bases. Germline V gene data show CDR1 as SGHNT and CDR2 as YYREEE (reference sequence). The CDR3 contains 15 residues. V was clipped by 5 bases and J by 3 bases; unmatched bases: 6. The CDR3 nucleotides are TGTGCCAGCAGTCGGACAGGGCGCGACACCGGGGAGCTGTTTTTT. It translates to CASSRTGRDTGELFF.

The V gene is TRBV25-1, the J gene TRBJ2-7, with 7 bases aligning to TRBD1. From germline, CDR1 is MGHDK and CDR2 SYGVNS. V was pared by 7 bases and J by 3 bases, with 12 bases of the junction left unmatched. The CDR3 spans 15 residues. Here the CDR3 reads CASTVRDSLFYEQYF. DNA for the CDR3: TGTGCCAGCACCGTCCGGGACAGTCTTTTCTACGAGCAGTACTTC.

This clone was seen once. The chain joins TRBV14 to TRBJ2-1, with 9 bases matching TRBD2. The CDR3 is 16 amino acids. Germline CDR1 SGHDN, CDR2 FVKESK. V lost 4 bases and J lost 3; bases outside the gene matches: 7. CDR3 residues: CASSPPAGGLYNEQFF. Here the CDR3 DNA reads TGTGCCAGCAGCCCCCCGGCGGGGGGGCTCTACAATGAGCAGTTCTTC.